This T cell receptor (beta chain) was profiled in a study of long-term antiretroviral therapy in people with HIV. General study points: Following ART, diversity rose but still fell short of transplant donor controls.

The libraries were made with immunoSEQ v3.0 at survey level. Assay: immunoSEQ multiplex PCR; the TCRdb copy retains only in-frame clones and omits some. The profile shows about 28,000 clones, 75% to 85% of them singletons. A single count supports this clone. The antigen is not known. This CDR3 has 15 amino acids. V was shortened by 4 bases and J by 3 bases, with 13 bases between the two germline ends. V and J are TRBV23-1 and TRBJ1-5, with D possibly being TRBD1 (5 bases). TRBV23-1 is reported as an ORF; its role is uncertain. This TCR derives from a man aged 35-49 years with HIV. Sequenced here: unsorted PBMCs, sampled 0.3 years after starting antiretroviral therapy. This CDR3 is CASSRPRADNQPQHF. DNA for the CDR3: TGCGCCAGCAGTCGGCCCAGGGCCGACAATCAGCCCCAGCATTTT.